Shown below are 5 T cell receptor beta chains from a single sample sequenced in a study of PD-L1 blockade in urothelial cancer (TCRdb year 2017). Library preparation used the immunoSEQ multiplex PCR assay. The source is immuneACCESS, and TCRdb retained only in-frame sequences with V and J called. Part of the clones is not carried over; for the studies checked, unresolved V genes explain less than half of this, and the remainder is unexplained. The sample table holds fewer than 100,000 clones, of which around four fifths were seen once. Jointly, the top ten make up roughly 6.6% of the sample. Reading the label with the study, this specimen's time point is: pretreatment peripheral blood. This specimen was PBMCs, taken around atezolizumab (anti-PD-L1) treatment. These receptors were obtained from a middle-aged man with urothelial cancer.

This chain links TRBV11-2 with TRBJ1-2; TRBD1 matches at 8 bases. CDR1 and CDR2 from the germline V gene are SGHAT and FQNNGV. CDR3 size: 13 residues. J gave up 4 bases and V 6 bases, and 4 bases lay outside the gene matches. The CDR3, as DNA: TGTGCCAGCAGAGGGACAGGCCTCTATGGCTACACCTTC. Translating gives CASRGTGLYGYTF. Using reference TRBV11-2 and TRBJ1-2 for the parts outside the CDR3, the full variable domain is EAGVAQSPRYKIIEKRQSVAFWCNPISGHATLYWYQQILGQGPKLLIQFQNNGVVDDSQLPKDRFSAERLKGVDSTLKIQPAKLEDSAVYLCASRGTGLYGYTFGSGTRLTVV.

The J gene is TRBJ1-3, the V gene TRBV29-1, with unresolved D. The CDR3 has 12 residues. Germline values: CDR1 SQVTM, CDR2 ANQGSEA. V shed 4 bases and J shed 0 bases, with 4 bases lying between them. The CDR3 DNA sequence: TGCAGCGTTGTCTTCTCTGGAAACACCATATATTTT. Protein: CSVVFSGNTIYF.

CDR3 amino acids: CASSSNLLPGASRNTEAFF. The DNA of the CDR3 is TGTGCCAGCAGCTCCAACCTACTCCCGGGTGCTTCGAGGAACACTGAAGCTTTCTTT. V usage is TRBV5-6 and J usage is TRBJ1-1, with no clear D. Trimming cost V 3 bases and J 1 base, with 25 bases left between them. CDR3 length: 19 residues. The germline V gene has CDR1 SGHDT and CDR2 YYEEEE.

The chain employs TRBV6-7 and TRBJ1-1; the match to TRBD1 covers 7 bases. TRBV6-7 is identified as an open reading frame with a role that is uncertain. The CDR3 runs 13 residues. The V gene end was trimmed by 5 bases and the J gene end by 2 bases; junction bases not matched to a gene: 2. CDR3 in DNA: TGTGCCAGCAGTCGACAGGGAAACACTGAAGCTTTCTTT. This sequence encodes CASSRQGNTEAFF.

The chain recombines TRBV7-2 with TRBJ2-7; 8 positions match TRBD2. In germline, CDR1 is SGHTA, CDR2 FQGNSA. The CDR3 is 16 amino acids. The ends lost 4 bases at V and 2 bases at J; junction bases unmatched: 10. In DNA, the CDR3 is TGTGCCAGCAGCTCGCCAGCGACTAGCGTCCCCTACGAGCAGTACTTC. Amino acid sequence: CASSSPATSVPYEQYF.